The source of this T cell receptor (beta chain) is a study of blood T cell repertoires in COVID-19. About the study: The United States, Italy and Spain were the sources of the acute and convalescent COVID-19 samples. T cells, B-cell-depleted T cells, or PBMCs provided the cDNA or gDNA that served as material.

In the original workflow: Amplification from reference gene primers served as the basis for estimated nucleated cell counts. The method was immunoSEQ multiplex PCR; TCRdb's version includes in-frame clones alone and lacks a portion of them. V, J and clone size were drawn from that table, and D and trimming were deduced from the DNA. This table holds roughly 35,000 clones, 78% found once. The CDR3 consists of 16 residues. Germline V gene data show CDR1 as SGHRS and CDR2 as YFSETQ. V lost 4 bases, J lost 3 bases, and 4 bases stayed unmatched. This chain joins TRBV5-1 and TRBJ2-5; TRBD2 agrees at 15 bases. The TCR was taken from a man older than 75 with acute or convalescent COVID-19. The sequencing input was peripheral blood. As DNA, the CDR3 is TGCGCCAGCAGCGAGGGACTAGCGGGGGGTGAAGAGACCCAGTACTTC. Translating gives CASSEGLAGGEETQYF.